These T cell receptor beta chains were read from a single sample in a study of graft-versus-host responses after intestinal transplantation. The protocol was immunoSEQ multiplex PCR, while the TCRdb copy is restricted to in-frame clones and leaves out a portion. The sample carries some 40,000 clones, about 90% recorded once. Sequencing used ileum tissue, obtained about 200 days after intestinal transplant. The source of these receptors is a human patient who received an intestinal transplant, so some T cells may come from the graft donor. Both conserved end residues are trimmed from each CDR3. Only part of the rows carry a size: once, few, many, or a class if the clone is expanded.

>TRBV19|.
ASTSGVSSYNEQF
>TRBV7-9|.
ASSPKGLGGGELF
>TRBV29-1|.
SGTGSTNEKLF
>TRBV28|.
ASSFGEGGYSPLH
>TRBV9|.
ASSVLANYNEQF
>TRBV7-8|.
ATILAGVGTGELF
>TRBV6-5|.
ASSSGALRVRGYT
>TRBV6-6|.
ASSYRNGNQPQH
>TRBV29-1|.
SVANFDRGKLF
>TRBV5-1|once
ASSLGADDPGYT
>TRBV4-1|.
ASSPRDRVSYEQY
>TRBV21-1|.
ASSKVPDSYEQY
>TRBV27|.
ASSVDREDTIY
>TRBV28|once
ATTTLSEVVWEQY
>TRBV30|few
AWTGTGVYGYT
>TRBV19|.
ASSRPGQSAGELF